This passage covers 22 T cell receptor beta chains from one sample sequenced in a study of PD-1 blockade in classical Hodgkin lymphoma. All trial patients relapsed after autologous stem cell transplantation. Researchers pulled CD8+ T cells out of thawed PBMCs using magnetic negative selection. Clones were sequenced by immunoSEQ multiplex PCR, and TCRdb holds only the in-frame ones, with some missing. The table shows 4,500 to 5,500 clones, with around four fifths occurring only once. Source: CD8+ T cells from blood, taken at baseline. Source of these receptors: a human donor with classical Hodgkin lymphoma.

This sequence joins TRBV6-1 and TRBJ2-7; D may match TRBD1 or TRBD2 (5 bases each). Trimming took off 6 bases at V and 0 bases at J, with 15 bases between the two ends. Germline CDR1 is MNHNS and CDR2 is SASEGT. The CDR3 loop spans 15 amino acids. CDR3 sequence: CASSPVRGSSYEQYF. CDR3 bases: TGTGCCAGCAGCCCCGTGAGGGGCTCCTCCTACGAGCAGTACTTC.

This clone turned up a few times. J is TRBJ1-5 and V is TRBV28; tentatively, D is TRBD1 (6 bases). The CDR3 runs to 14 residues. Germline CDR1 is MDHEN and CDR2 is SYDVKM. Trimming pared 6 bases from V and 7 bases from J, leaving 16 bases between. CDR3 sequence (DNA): TGTGCCAGCAGACGGGGGCCTAGGGGACAGCCCCAGCATTTT. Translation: CASRRGPRGQPQHF.

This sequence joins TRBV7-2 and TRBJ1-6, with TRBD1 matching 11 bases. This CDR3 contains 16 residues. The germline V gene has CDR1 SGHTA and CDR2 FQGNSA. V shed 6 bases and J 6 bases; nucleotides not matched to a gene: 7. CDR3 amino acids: CASRDRGRGGNSPLHF. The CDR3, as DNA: TGTGCCAGCAGGGACAGGGGGCGCGGGGGTAATTCACCCCTCCACTTT.

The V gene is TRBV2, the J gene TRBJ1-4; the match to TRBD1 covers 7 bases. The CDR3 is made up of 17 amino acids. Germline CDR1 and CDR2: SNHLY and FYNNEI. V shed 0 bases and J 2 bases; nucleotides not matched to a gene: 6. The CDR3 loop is CASSEAVTGATNEKLFF. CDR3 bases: TGTGCCAGCAGTGAAGCGGTAACAGGGGCTACTAATGAAAAACTGTTTTTT.

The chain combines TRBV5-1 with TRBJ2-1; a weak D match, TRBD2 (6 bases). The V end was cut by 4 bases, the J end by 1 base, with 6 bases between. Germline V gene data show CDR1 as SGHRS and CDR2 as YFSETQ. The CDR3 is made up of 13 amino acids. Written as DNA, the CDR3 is TGCGCCAGCAGCGGGGGGTCCTACAATGAGCAGTTCTTC. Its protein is CASSGGSYNEQFF. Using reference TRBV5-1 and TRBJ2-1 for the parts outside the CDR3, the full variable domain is KAGVTQTPRYLIKTRGQQVTLSCSPISGHRSVSWYQQTPGQGLQFLFEYFSETQRNKGNFPGRFSGRQFSNSRSEMNVSTLELGDSALYLCASSGGSYNEQFFGPGTRLTVL.

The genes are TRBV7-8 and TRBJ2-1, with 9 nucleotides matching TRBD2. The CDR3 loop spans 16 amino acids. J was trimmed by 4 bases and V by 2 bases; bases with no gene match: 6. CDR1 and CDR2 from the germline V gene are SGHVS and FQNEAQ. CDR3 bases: TGTGCCAGCAGCTTATGGTTAGCGGGGGTATACAATGAGCAGTTCTTC. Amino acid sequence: CASSLWLAGVYNEQFF.

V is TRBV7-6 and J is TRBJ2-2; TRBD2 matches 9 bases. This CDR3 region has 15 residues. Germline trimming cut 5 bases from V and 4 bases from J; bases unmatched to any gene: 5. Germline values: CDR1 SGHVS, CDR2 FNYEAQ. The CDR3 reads CASSRLAEGTGELFF. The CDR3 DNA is TGTGCCAGCAGCCGACTAGCGGAGGGCACCGGGGAGCTGTTTTTT.

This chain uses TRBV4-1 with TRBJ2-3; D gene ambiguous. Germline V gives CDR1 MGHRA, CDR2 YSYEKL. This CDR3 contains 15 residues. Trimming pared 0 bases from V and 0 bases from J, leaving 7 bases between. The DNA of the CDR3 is TGCGCCAGCAGCCAAGAACCGCCTAGCACAGATACGCAGTATTTT. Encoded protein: CASSQEPPSTDTQYF.

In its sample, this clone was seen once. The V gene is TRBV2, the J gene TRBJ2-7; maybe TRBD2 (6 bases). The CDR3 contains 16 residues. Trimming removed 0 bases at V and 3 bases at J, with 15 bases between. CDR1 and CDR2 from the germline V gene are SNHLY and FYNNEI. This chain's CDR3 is CASSEAGTHTYYEQYF. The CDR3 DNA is TGTGCCAGCAGTGAAGCAGGGACTCATACCTACTACGAGCAGTACTTC. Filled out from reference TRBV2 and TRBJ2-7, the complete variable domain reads EPEVTQTPSHQVTQMGQEVILRCVPISNHLYFYWYRQILGQKVEFLVSFYNNEISEKSEIFDDQFSVERPDGSNFTLKIRSTKLEDSAMYFCASSEAGTHTYYEQYFGPGTRLTVT.

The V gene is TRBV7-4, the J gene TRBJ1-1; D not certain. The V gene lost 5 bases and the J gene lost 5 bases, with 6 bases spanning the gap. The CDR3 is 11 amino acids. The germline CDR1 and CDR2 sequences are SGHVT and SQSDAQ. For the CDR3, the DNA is TGTGCCAGCAGCCTAGGTACTGAAGCTTTCTTT. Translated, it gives CASSLGTEAFF. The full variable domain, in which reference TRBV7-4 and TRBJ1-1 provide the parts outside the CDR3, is GAGVSQSPRYKVAKRGRDVALRCDSISGHVTLYWYRQTLGQGSEVLTYSQSDAQRDKSGRPSGRFSAERPERSVSTLKIQRTEQGDSAVYLCASSLGTEAFFGQGTRLTVV.

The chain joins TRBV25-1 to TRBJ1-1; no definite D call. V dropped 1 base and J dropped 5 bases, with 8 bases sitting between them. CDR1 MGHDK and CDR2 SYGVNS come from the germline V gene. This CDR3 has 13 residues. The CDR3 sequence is CASSEFTRTEAFF. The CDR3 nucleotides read TGTGCCAGCAGTGAATTCACTAGGACTGAAGCTTTCTTT.

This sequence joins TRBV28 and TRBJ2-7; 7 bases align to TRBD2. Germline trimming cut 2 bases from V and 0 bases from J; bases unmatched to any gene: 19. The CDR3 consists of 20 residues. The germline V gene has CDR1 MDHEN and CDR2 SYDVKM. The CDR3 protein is CASSLTITGLTPWGSYEQYF. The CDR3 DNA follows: TGTGCCAGCAGTTTAACAATAACGGGACTAACCCCCTGGGGCTCCTACGAGCAGTACTTC.

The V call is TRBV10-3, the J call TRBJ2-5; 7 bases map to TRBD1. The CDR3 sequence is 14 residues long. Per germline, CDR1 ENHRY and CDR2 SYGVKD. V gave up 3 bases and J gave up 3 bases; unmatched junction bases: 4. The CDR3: CAISDRGKEETQYF. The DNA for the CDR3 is TGTGCCATCAGTGACAGGGGGAAGGAAGAGACCCAGTACTTC.

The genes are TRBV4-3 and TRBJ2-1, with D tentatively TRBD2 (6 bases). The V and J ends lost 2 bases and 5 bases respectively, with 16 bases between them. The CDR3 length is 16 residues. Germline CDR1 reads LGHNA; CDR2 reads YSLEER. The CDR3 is CASSQHLATVHNEQFF. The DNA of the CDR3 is TGCGCCAGCAGCCAACATCTAGCGACCGTACACAATGAGCAGTTCTTC.

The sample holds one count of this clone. CDR3 sequence: CASSFPLGLFGPYEQYF. The CDR3 bases are TGTGCCAGCAGTTTTCCCCTTGGACTATTTGGTCCCTACGAGCAGTACTTC. V is TRBV28 and J is TRBJ2-7; possibly TRBD2 for D (6 bases). Germline V lookup: CDR1 MDHEN, CDR2 SYDVKM. The V and J ends lost 3 bases and 2 bases respectively, with 20 bases between them. CDR3 size: 17 residues. Variable domain in full (rest from reference TRBV28 and TRBJ2-7): DVKVTQSSRYLVKRTGEKVFLECVQDMDHENMFWYRQDPGLGLRLIYFSYDVKMKEKGDIPEGYSVSREKKERFSLILESASTNQTSMYLCASSFPLGLFGPYEQYFGPGTRLTVT.

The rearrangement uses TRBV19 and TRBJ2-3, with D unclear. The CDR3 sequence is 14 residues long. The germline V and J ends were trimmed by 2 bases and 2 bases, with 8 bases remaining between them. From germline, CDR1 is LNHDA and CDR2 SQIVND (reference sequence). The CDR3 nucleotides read TGTGCCAGTAGTATATTAGGACCCACAGATACGCAGTATTTT. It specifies CASSILGPTDTQYF.

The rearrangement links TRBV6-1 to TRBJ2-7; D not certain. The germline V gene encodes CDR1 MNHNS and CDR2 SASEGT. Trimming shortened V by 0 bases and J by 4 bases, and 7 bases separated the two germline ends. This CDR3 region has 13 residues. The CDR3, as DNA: TGTGCCAGCAGTGAAGCGGGCCCGTACGAGCAGTACTTC. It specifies CASSEAGPYEQYF.

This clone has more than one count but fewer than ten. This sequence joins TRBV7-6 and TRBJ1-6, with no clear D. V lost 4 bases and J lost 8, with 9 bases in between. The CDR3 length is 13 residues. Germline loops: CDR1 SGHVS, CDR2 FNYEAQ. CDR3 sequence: CASSYSGDSPLHF. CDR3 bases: TGTGCCAGCAGCTACTCCGGGGATTCACCCCTCCACTTT.

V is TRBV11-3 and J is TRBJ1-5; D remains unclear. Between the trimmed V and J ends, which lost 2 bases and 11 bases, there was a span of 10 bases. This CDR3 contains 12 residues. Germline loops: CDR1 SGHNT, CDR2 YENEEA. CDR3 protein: CASSLKIMTQHF. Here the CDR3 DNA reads TGTGCCAGCAGCTTAAAGATTATGACCCAGCATTTT.

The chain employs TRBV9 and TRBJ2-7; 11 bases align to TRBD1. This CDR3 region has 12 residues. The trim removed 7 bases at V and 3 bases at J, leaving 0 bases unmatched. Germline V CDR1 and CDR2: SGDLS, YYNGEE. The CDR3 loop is CASGTGGYEQYF. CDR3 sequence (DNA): TGTGCCAGCGGGACAGGGGGCTACGAGCAGTACTTC.

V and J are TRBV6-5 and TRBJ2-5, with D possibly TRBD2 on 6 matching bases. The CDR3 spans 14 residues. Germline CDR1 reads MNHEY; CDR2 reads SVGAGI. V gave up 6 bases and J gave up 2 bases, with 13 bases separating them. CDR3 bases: TGTGCCAGCAGCCACTTGGGACTGCAAGAGACCCAGTACTTC. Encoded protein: CASSHLGLQETQYF.

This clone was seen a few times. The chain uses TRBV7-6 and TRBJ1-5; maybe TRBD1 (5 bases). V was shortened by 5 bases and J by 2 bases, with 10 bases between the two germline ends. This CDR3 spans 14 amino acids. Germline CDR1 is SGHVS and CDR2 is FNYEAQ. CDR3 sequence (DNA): TGTGCCAGCAGCGCCGGGGGTCGCAATCAGCCCCAGCATTTT. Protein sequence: CASSAGGRNQPQHF.